This TCR beta chain was documented in a study of shared clonotypes between healthy human individuals. Study-level findings and limits: Generally, estimated richness proved larger in naive subsets than it did in memory subsets.

The naive CD8 population came from CD45RO-negative cells selected for CCR7, without terminally differentiated effector memory CD45RA+ cells. Comments on this clone: Its matching antigen is unknown.

This CDR3 comprises 16 residues. Germline assignment: CDR1 SGHAT and CDR2 FQDESV (reference sequence). Trimming at V came to 1 base and at J to 2 bases, leaving 1 base not matched to a gene. The deep-level immunoSEQ assay was used. The repertoire was sequenced with immunoSEQ multiplex PCR; TCRdb's copy has only in-frame clones and lacks some. The sample has about 2.1 million clones, more than 85% seen once; the top ten hold around 1.7%. This receptor was identified in a man aged 18 to 30 in good health. Some clones in this sample may be carry-over from other donors' samples. The material sequenced was naive CD8+ T cells from PBMCs. The chain links TRBV11-1 to TRBJ2-6; the match to TRBD1 covers 8 bases. DNA of the CDR3: TGTGCCAGCAGCTTAGGCAGGGGGCCTGGGGCCAACGTCCTGACTTTC. Protein product: CASSLGRGPGANVLTF.